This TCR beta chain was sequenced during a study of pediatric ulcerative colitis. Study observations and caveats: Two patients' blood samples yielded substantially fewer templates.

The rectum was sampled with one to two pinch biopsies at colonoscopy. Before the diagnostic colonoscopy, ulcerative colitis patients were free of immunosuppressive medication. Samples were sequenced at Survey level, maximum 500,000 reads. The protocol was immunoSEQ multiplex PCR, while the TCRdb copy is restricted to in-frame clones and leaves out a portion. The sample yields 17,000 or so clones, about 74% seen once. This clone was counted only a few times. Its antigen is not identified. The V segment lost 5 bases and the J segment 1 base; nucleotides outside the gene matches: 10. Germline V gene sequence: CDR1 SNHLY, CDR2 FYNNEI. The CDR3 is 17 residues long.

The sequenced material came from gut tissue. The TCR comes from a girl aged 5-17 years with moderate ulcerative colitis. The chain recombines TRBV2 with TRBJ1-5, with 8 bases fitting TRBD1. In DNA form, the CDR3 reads TGTGCCAGCAGTACACAGGGGGGGAAGGGGAGCAATCAGCCCCAGCATTTT. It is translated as CASSTQGGKGSNQPQHF.